The present T cell receptor (beta chain) was sequenced within a study of shared clonotypes between healthy human individuals. Authors' methods: Junction-only sequences produced by ImmunoSEQ had no quality scores, so filtering differed. The table came from immunoSEQ multiplex PCR; TCRdb's copy has only in-frame clones and leaves some out. V, J and clone size derive from that table, while D and trimming were established from the DNA sequence. The sample consists of fewer than 1 million clones, approximately 96% of them appearing once. Naivety among CD8 cells was defined by CD45RO negativity and positive CCR7 selection, thereby excluding terminally differentiated effector memory CD45RA+ cells. Caucasian adults residing in Nashville, Tennessee made up all the donors. Findings and limits, study-wide: Among donors, sharing of clonotypes was expected to be affected by sequencing depth.

With regard to this clone: The antigen remains undetermined.

The clonotype comes from a young man in good health. Sequenced: naive CD8+ T cells sorted from blood.

CDR3 region: CASSIWTNNEQFF. The CDR3 region has the DNA TGTGCCAGCAGCATCTGGACAAACAATGAGCAGTTCTTC. The chain employs TRBV11-3 and TRBJ2-1; D is possibly TRBD1 (5 bases). The CDR3 spans 13 residues. The germline V gene has CDR1 SGHNT and CDR2 YENEEA. Between the trimmed V and J ends, which lost 5 bases and 5 bases, there was a span of 10 bases.